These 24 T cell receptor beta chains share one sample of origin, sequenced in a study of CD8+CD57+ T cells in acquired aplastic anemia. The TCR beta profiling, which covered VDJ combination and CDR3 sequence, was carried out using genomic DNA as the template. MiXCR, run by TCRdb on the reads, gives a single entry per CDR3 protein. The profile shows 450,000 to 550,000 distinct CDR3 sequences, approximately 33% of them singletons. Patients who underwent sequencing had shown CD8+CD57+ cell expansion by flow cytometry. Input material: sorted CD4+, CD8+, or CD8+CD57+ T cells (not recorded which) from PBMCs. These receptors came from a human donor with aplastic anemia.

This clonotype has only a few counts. Here the CDR3 DNA reads TGTGCCAGTAGTATAGTCCCAGAGCTAGCGGGAGGCGGGGAGACCCAGTACTTC. Translating gives CASSIVPELAGGGETQYF. The chain has TRBV19 and TRBJ2-5, with TRBD2 identical over 11 bases. The CDR3 contains 18 residues. J lost 5 bases, V lost 1 base, and 12 bases had no gene match. CDR1 and CDR2 (germline): LNHDA, SQIVND (reference sequence).

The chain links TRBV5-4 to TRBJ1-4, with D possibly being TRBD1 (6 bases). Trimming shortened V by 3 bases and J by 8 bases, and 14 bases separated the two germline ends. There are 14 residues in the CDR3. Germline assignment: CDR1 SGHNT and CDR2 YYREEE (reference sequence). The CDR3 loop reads CASSSYNQGEKLFF. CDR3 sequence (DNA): TGTGCCAGCAGCTCTTACAATCAGGGGGAAAAACTGTTTTTT.

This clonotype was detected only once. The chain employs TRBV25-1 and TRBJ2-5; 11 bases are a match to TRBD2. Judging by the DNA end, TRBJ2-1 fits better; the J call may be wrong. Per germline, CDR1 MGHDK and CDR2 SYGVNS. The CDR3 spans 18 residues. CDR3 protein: CASSDATSGAYQYNEQFF. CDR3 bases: TGTGCCAGCAGTGATGCGACTAGCGGGGCATACCAATACAATGAGCAGTTCTTC.

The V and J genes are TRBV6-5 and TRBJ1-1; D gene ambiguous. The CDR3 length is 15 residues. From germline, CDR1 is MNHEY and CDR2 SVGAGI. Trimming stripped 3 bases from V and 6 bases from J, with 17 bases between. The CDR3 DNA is TGTGCCAGCAGTTATGTCGGAGCCATGGGCTCTGAAGCTTTCTTT. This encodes CASSYVGAMGSEAFF.

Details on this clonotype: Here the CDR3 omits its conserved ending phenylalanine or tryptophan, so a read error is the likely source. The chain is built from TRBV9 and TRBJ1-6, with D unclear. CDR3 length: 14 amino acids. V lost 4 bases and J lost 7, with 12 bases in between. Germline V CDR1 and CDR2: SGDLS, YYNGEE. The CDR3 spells CASSPREGNSPLHL. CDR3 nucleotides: TGTGCCAGCAGCCCCCGCGAGGGCAATTCACCCCTCCACCTT.

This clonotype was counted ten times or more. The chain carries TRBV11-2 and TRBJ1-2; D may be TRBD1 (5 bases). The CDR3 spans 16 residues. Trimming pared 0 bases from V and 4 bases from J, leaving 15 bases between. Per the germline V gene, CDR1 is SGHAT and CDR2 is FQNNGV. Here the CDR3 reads CASSLDSQGGIYGYTF. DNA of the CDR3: TGTGCCAGCAGCTTAGACAGTCAGGGAGGTATCTATGGCTACACCTTC.

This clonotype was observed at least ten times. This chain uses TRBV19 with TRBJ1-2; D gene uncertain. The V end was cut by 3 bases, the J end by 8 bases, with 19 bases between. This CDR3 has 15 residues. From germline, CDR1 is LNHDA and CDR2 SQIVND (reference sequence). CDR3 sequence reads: CASSIRRGGEGGYTF. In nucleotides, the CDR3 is TGTGCCAGTAGTATTCGTCGAGGAGGCGAGGGAGGCTACACCTTC.

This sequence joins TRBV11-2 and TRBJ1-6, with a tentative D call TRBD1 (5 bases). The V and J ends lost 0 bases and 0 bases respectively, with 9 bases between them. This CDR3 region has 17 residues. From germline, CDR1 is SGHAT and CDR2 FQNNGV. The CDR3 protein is CASSLDGGGSYNSPLHF. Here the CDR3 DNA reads TGTGCCAGCAGCTTAGATGGGGGAGGCTCCTATAATTCACCCCTCCACTTT.

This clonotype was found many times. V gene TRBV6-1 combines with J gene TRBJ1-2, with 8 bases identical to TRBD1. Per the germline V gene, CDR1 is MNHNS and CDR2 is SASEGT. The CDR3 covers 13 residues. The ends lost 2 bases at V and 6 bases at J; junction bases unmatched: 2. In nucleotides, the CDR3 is TGTGCCAGCAGTGAACGGGACAGGAATGGCTACACCTTC. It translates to CASSERDRNGYTF.

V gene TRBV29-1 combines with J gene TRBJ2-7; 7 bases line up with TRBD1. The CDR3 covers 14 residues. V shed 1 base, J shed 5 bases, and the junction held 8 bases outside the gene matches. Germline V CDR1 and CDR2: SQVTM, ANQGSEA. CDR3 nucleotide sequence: TGCAGCGTTGAAGCGAATGACAGGGTGGACGAGCAGTACTTC. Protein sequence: CSVEANDRVDEQYF.

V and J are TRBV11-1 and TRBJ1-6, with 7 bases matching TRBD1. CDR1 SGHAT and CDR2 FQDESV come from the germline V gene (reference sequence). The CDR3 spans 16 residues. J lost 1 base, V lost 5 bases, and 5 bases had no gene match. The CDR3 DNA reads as TGTGCCAGCAGCCAGGCAGGGGGATCCTATAATTCACCCCTCCACTTT. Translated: CASSQAGGSYNSPLHF.

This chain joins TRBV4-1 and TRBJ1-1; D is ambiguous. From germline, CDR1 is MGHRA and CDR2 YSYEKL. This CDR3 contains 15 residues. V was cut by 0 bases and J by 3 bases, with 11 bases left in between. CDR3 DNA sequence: TGCGCCAGCAGCCAAGACGAGGGTCGTGACACTGAAGCTTTCTTT. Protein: CASSQDEGRDTEAFF.

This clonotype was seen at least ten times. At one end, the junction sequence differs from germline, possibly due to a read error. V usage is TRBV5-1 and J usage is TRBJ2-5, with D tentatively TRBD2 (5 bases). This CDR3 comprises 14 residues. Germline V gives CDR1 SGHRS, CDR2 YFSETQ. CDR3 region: CASSLGGSQETQYF. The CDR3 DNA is TGTGCCAGCAGCTTAGGCGGGTCGCAAGAGACCCAGTACTTC.

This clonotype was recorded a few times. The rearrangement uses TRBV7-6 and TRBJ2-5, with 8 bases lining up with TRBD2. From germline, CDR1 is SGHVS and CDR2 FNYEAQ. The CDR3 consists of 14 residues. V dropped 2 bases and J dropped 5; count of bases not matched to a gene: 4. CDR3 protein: CASSLSAGGETQYF. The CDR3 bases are TGTGCCAGCAGCTTATCCGCGGGGGGTGAGACCCAGTACTTC.

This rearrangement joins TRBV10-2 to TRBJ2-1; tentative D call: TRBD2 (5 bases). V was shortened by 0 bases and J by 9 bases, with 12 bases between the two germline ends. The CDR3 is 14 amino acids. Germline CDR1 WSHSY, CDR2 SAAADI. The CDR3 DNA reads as TGCGCCAGCAGTGAGTCGACCGGGATCAGTGAGCAGTTCTTC. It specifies CASSESTGISEQFF.

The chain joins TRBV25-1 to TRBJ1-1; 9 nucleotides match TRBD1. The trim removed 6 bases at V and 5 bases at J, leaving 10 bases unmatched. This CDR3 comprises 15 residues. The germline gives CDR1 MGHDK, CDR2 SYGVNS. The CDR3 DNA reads TGTGCCAGCAGCGCAGTACAGGGGGCGCAAACTGAAGCTTTCTTT. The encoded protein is CASSAVQGAQTEAFF.

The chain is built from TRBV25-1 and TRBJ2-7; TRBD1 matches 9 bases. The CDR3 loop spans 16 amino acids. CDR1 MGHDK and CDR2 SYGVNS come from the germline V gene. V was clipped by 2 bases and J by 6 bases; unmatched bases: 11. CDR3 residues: CASSEEGQGKGSEQYF. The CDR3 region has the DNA TGTGCCAGCAGTGAAGAGGGACAGGGCAAGGGGAGCGAGCAGTACTTC.

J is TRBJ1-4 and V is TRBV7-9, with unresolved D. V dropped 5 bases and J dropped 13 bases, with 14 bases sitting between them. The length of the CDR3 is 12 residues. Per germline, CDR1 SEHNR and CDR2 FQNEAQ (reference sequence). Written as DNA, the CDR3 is TGTGCCAGCAGCAACTCCAGCCGGGTACTGTTTTTT. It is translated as CASSNSSRVLFF.

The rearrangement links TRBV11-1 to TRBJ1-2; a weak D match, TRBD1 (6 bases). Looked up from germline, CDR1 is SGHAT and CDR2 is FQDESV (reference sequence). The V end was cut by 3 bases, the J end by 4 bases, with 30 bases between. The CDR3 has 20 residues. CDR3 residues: CASSFRRQVEDLRRFYGYTF. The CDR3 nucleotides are TGTGCCAGCAGCTTCCGCCGACAGGTAGAGGATTTACGGCGGTTCTATGGCTACACCTTC. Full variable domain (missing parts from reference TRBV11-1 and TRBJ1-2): EAEVAQSPRYKITEKSQAVAFWCDPISGHATLYWYRQILGQGPELLVQFQDESVVDDSQLPKDRFSAERLKGVDSTLKIQPAELGDSAMYLCASSFRRQVEDLRRFYGYTFGSGTRLTVV.

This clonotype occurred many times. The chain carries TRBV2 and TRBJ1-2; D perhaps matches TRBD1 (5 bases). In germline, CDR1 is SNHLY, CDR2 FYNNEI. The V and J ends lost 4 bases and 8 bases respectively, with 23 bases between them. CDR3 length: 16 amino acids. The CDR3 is CASSVGQTGAERGYTF. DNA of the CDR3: TGTGCCAGCAGTGTCGGACAAACGGGAGCAGAAAGAGGCTACACCTTC.

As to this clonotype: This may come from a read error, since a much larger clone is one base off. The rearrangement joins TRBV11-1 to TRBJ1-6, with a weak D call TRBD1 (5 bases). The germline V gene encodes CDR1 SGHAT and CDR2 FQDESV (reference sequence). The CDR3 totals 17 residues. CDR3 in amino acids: CASGLYTQGRGNSPLHF. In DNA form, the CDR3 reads TGTGCCAGCGGCTTATATACCCAGGGACGGGGTAATTCACCCCTCCACTTT. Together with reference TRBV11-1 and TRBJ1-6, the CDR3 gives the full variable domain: EAEVAQSPRYKITEKSQAVAFWCDPISGHATLYWYRQILGQGPELLVQFQDESVVDDSQLPKDRFSAERLKGVDSTLKIQPAELGDSAMYLCASGLYTQGRGNSPLHFGNGTRLTVT.

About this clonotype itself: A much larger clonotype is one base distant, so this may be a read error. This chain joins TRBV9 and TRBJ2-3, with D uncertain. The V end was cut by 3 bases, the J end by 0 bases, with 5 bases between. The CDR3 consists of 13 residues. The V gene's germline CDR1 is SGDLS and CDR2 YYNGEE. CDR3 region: CASSATSTDTQYF. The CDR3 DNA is TGTGCCAGCAGCGCGACTAGCACAGATACGCAGTATTTT.

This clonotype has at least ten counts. The CDR3: CSVGSFGTGKETQYF. The CDR3 DNA is TGCAGCGTTGGGTCGTTTGGGACAGGGAAAGAGACCCAGTACTTC. V and J are TRBV29-1 and TRBJ2-5; TRBD1 matches 9 bases. Trimming at V came to 4 bases and at J to 3 bases, leaving 9 bases not matched to a gene. The CDR3 has 15 amino acids. Germline V gene lookup returns CDR1 SQVTM and CDR2 ANQGSEA.

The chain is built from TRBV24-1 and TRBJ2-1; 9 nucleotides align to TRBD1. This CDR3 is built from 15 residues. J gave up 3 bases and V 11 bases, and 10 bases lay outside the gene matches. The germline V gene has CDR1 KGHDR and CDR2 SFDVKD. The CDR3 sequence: CASSTGGDFYNEQFF. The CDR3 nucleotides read TGTGCCAGCAGCACAGGGGGCGATTTCTACAATGAGCAGTTCTTC.